The 7 T cell receptor beta chains presented below share a single source sample, sequenced in a study of T-cell memory formation after mild COVID-19. TCRdb re-called the 5' RACE reads through MiXCR, storing one row per CDR3 protein. The sample holds about 400,000 distinct CDR3 sequences, 24% seen once. The specimen sequenced was PBMCs or a T cell subset sorted from them (not recorded which). Receptor source: an adult woman who had mild COVID-19 (a few samples of this study predate the infection). Cell type and time point are not known.

The genes are TRBV7-2 and TRBJ2-7; 8 bases fit TRBD2. Germline lookup yields CDR1 SGHTA and CDR2 FQGNSA. V lost 1 base to trimming and J lost 11 bases; unmatched junction nucleotides: 10. There are 14 residues in the CDR3. The CDR3 DNA reads TGTGCCAGCAGCTTAGTTAGCGCGGGAGGAGCAGAGTACTTC. Translating it yields CASSLVSAGGAEYF.

This clonotype was picked up a small number of times. The J gene is TRBJ2-5, the V gene TRBV6-2 or TRBV6-3; 7 positions agree with TRBD2. V lost 5 bases and J lost 11; bases outside the gene matches: 14. From germline, CDR1 is MNHEY and CDR2 SVGEGT. This CDR3 contains 14 residues. DNA for the CDR3: TGTGCCAGCAGTACGACTAGCACCCAGGGCGGTCAGTACTTC. Translation: CASSTTSTQGGQYF.

This clonotype has more than one count but fewer than ten. V usage is TRBV20-1 and J usage is TRBJ1-5, with D uncertain. CDR1 and CDR2 (germline): DFQATT, SNEGSKA (reference sequence). CDR3 length: 13 amino acids. The V end was cut by 3 bases, the J end by 3 bases, with 9 bases between. In nucleotides, the CDR3 is TGCAGTGCTAGTAGGCCCCTCAATCAGCCCCAGCATTTT. Protein sequence: CSASRPLNQPQHF.

This CDR3 is CASSDGGGPYGYTF. In DNA form, the CDR3 reads TGTGCCAGCAGTGATGGGGGCGGCCCCTATGGCTACACCTTC. The chain links TRBV6-1 to TRBJ1-2, with D perhaps TRBD1 (6 bases). Per germline, CDR1 MNHNS and CDR2 SASEGT. V lost 3 bases and J lost 4, with 12 bases in between. This CDR3 has 14 amino acids.

This chain connects TRBV7-8 to TRBJ2-3, with a possible D match to TRBD2 (6 bases). The CDR3 contains 17 residues. Germline loops: CDR1 SGHVS, CDR2 FQNEAQ. Trimming took off 6 bases at V and 0 bases at J, with 19 bases between the two ends. CDR3 residues: CASSDRERTQSTDTQYF. The CDR3 nucleotides read TGTGCCAGCAGTGACCGGGAGAGAACCCAAAGCACAGATACGCAGTATTTT.

This clonotype has only a few counts. J is TRBJ2-5 and V is TRBV20-1; perhaps D is TRBD1 or TRBD2 (5 bases each). The CDR3 is 14 residues long. V was clipped by 1 base and J by 5 bases, with 14 bases between them. Germline CDR1 is DFQATT and CDR2 is SNEGSKA (reference sequence). CDR3 coding DNA: TGCAGTGCTAGAGCTCCGGGGACGATGGAGACCCAGTACTTC. It specifies CSARAPGTMETQYF.

This clonotype was observed at least ten times. The genes are TRBV7-3 and TRBJ2-3, with 7 bases matching TRBD2. The CDR3 covers 16 residues. Germline trimming cut 5 bases from V and 4 bases from J; bases unmatched to any gene: 12. Germline lookup yields CDR1 SGHTA and CDR2 FQGTGA. The CDR3 region has the DNA TGTGCCAGCAGCCCACTAGGCCTAGCGGTTCCAGATACGCAGTATTTT. It translates to CASSPLGLAVPDTQYF.